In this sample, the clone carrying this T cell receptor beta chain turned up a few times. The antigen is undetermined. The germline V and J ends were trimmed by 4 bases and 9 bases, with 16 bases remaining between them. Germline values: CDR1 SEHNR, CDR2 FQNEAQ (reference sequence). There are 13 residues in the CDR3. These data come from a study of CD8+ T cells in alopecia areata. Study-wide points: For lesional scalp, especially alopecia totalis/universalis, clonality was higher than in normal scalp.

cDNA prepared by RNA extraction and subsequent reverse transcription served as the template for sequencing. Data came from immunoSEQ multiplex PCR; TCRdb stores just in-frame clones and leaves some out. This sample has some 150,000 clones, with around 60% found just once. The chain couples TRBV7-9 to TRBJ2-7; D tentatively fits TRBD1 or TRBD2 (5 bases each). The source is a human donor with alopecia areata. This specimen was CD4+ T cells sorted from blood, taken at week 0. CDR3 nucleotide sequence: TGTGCCAGCAGCTCGGCAGGGAGAAAGGGGCAGTACTTC. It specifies CASSSAGRKGQYF.